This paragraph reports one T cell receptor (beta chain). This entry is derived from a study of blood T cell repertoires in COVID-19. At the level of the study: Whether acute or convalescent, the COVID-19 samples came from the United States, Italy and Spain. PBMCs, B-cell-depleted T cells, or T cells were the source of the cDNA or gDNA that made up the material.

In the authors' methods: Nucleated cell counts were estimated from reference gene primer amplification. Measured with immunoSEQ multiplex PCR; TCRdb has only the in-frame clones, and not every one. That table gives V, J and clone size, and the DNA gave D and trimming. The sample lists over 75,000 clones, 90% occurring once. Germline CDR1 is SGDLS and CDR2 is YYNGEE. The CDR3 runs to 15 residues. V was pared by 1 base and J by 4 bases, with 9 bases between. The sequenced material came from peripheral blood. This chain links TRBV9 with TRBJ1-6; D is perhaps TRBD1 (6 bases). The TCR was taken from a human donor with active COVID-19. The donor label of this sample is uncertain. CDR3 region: CASSVTGQYNSPLHF. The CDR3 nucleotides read TGTGCCAGCAGCGTAACAGGACAGTATAATTCACCCCTCCACTTT.